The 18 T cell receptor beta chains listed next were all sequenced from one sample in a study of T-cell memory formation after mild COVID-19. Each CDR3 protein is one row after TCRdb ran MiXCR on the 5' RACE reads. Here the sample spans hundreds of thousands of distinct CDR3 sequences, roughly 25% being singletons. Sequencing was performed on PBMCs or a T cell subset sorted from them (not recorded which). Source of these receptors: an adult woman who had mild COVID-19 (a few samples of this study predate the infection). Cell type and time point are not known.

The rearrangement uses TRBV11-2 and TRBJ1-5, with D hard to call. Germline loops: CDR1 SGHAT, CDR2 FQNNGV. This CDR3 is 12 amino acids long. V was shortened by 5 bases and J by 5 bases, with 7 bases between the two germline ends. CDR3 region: CASSGLDQPQHF. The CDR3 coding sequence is TGTGCCAGCAGCGGACTGGATCAGCCCCAGCATTTT.

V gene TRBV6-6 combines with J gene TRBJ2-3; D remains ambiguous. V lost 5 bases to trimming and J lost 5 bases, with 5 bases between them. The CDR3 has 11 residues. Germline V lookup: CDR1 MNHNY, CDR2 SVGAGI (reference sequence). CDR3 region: CASSKEDTQYF. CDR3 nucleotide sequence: TGTGCCAGCAGTAAGGAAGATACGCAGTATTTT.

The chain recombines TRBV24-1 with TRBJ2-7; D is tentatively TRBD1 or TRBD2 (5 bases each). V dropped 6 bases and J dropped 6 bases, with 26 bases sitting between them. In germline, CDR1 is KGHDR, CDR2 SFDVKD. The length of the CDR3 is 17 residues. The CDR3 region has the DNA TGTGCCACCAGTAATCCTGGGACCTCCGAAACCTCCGCCGAGCAGTACTTC. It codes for CATSNPGTSETSAEQYF.

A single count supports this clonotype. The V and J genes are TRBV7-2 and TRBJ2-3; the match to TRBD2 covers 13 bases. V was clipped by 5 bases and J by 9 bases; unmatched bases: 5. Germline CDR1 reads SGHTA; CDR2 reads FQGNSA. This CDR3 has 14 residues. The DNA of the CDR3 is TGTGCCAGCAGCACCACTAGCGGGGGGGAGACGCAGTATTTT. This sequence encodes CASSTTSGGETQYF.

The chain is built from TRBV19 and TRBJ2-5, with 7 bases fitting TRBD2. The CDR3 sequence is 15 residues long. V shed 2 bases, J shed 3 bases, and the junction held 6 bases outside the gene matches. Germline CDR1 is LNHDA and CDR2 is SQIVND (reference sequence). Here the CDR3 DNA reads TGTGCCAGTAGTATACAAGCGGGGAGTAAAGAGACCCAGTACTTC. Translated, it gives CASSIQAGSKETQYF.

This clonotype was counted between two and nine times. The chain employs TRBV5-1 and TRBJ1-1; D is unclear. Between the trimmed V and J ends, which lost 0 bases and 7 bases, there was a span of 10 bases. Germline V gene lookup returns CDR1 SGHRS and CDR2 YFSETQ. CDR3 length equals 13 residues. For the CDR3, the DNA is TGCGCCAGCAGCTTGGTACACCCGGTTGAAGCTTTCTTT. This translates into CASSLVHPVEAFF.

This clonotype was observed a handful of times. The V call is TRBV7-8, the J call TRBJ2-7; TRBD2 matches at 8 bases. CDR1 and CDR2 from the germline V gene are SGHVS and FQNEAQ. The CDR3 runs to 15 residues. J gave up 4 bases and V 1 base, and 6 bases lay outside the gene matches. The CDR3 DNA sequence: TGTGCCAGCAGCTTAGTGCCAGCGGGGGAATACGAGCAGTACTTC. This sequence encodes CASSLVPAGEYEQYF.

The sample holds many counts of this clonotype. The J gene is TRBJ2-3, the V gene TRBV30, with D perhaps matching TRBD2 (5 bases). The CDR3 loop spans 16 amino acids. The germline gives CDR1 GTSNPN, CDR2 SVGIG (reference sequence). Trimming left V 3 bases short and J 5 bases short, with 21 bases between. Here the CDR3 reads CAWRKAPGYAVDTQYF. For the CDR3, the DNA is TGTGCCTGGAGAAAAGCCCCGGGATACGCTGTAGATACGCAGTATTTT.

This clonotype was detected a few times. CDR3 sequence: CASSWGLADEQFF. Written as DNA, the CDR3 is TGCGCCAGCAGCTGGGGACTAGCGGATGAGCAGTTCTTC. V and J are TRBV5-1 and TRBJ2-1; the match to TRBD2 covers 11 bases. The CDR3 spans 13 residues. Germline trimming cut 3 bases from V and 8 bases from J; bases unmatched to any gene: 1. CDR1 and CDR2 (germline): SGHRS, YFSETQ.

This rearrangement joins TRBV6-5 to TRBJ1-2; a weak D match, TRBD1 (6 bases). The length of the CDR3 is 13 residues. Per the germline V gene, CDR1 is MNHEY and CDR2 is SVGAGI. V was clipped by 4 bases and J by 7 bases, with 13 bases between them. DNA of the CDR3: TGTGCCAGCAGTTCGGGCAGGGGTATTGGCTACACCTTC. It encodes CASSSGRGIGYTF.

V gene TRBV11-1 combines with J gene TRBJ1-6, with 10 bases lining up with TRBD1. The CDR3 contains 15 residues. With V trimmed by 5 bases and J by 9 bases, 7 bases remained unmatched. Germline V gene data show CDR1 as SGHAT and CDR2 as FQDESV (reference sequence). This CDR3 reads CASSTHRDRGSPLHF. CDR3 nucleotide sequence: TGTGCCAGCAGCACACACCGGGACAGGGGTTCACCCCTCCACTTT.

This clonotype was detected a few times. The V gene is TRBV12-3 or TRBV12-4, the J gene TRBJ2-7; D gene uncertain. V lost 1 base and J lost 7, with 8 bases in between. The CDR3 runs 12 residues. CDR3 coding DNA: TGTGCCAGCAGTTTAGGGGTTCAGGAGCAGTACTTC. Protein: CASSLGVQEQYF.

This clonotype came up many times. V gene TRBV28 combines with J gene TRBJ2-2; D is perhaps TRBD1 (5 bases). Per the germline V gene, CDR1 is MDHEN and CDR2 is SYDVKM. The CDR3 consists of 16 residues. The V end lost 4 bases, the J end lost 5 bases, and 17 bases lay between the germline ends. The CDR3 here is CASSSIGHPSTGELFF. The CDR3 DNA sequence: TGTGCCAGCAGTTCGATAGGACATCCTTCGACCGGGGAGCTGTTTTTT.

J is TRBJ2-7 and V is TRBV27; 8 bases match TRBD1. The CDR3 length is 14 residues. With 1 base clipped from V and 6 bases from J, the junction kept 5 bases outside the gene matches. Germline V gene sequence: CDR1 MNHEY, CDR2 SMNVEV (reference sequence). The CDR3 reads CASSLLGTGSEQYF. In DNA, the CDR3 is TGTGCCAGCAGTTTATTGGGGACAGGCAGCGAGCAGTACTTC.

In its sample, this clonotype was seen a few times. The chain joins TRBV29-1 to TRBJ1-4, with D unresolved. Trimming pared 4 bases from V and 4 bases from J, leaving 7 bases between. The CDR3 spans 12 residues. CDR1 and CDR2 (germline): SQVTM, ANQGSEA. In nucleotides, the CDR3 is TGCAGCGTTGCCGGAGATAATGAAAAACTGTTTTTT. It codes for CSVAGDNEKLFF.

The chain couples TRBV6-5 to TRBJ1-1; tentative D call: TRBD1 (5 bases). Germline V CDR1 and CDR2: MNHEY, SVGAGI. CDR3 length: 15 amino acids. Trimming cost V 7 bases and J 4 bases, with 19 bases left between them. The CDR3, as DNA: TGTGCCAGCAAGTTAGGGGTAATTGGCCCCACTGAAGCTTTCTTT. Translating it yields CASKLGVIGPTEAFF.

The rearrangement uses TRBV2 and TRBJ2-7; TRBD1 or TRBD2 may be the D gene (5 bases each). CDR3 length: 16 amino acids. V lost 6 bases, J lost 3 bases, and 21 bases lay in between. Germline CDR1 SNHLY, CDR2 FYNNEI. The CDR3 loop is CASRETGTQDHYEQYF. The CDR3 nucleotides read TGTGCCAGCAGAGAAACCGGGACCCAAGATCACTACGAGCAGTACTTC.

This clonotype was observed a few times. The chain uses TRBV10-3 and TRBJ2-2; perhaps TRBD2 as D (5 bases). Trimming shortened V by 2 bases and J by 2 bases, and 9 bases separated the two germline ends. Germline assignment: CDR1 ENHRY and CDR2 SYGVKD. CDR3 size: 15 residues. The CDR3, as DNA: TGTGCCATCAGTGAGGAGGGCCGTAACACCGGGGAGCTGTTTTTT. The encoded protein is CAISEEGRNTGELFF.